These 6 T cell receptor beta chains originate from one sample sequenced in a study of T cells in localized non-small cell lung cancer. Using immunoSEQ multiplex PCR, the repertoire was profiled, and TCRdb retains in-frame clones only, with some absent. Among tens of thousands of clones listed, about 88% were seen once. This specimen was peripheral blood, taken before any cancer treatment. The receptors were sampled from a woman aged 18 to 55 with stage III lung adenocarcinoma.

The chain carries TRBV15 and TRBJ2-3, with D possibly TRBD1 on 6 matching bases. Per the germline V gene, CDR1 is LNHNV and CDR2 is YYDKDF (reference sequence). Trimming cost V 5 bases and J 14 bases, with 20 bases left between them. The CDR3 runs to 13 residues. CDR3 residues: CATSAQQGAQSYF. For the CDR3, the DNA is TGTGCCACCAGCGCCCAACAGGGAGCCCAGTCGTATTTT.

The chain recombines TRBV30 with TRBJ2-1; TRBD2 agrees at 8 bases. The V gene end was trimmed by 2 bases and the J gene end by 0 bases; junction bases not matched to a gene: 6. CDR3 length: 16 amino acids. Per germline, CDR1 GTSNPN and CDR2 SVGIG (reference sequence). The CDR3 here is CAWSSGTRGSYNEQFF. CDR3 nucleotides: TGTGCCTGGAGTTCAGGGACTAGAGGCTCCTACAATGAGCAGTTCTTC.

This clone has only one observation. This chain connects TRBV11-2 to TRBJ2-7; 11 bases align to TRBD1. Trimming took 9 bases from V and 6 from J; bases not matched to a gene: 10. CDR1 is SGHAT and CDR2 is FQNNGV in the germline V gene. The CDR3 is made up of 14 amino acids. In DNA, the CDR3 is TGTGCCAGTTGGGACAGGGGGGGGATGAGCGAGCAGTACTTC. Translated, it gives CASWDRGGMSEQYF.

The V and J genes are TRBV9 and TRBJ2-3; TRBD1 or TRBD2 may be the D gene (6 bases each). Germline CDR1 reads SGDLS; CDR2 reads YYNGEE. Between the trimmed V and J ends, which lost 3 bases and 2 bases, there was a span of 16 bases. The CDR3 has 16 amino acids. CDR3: CASSGGTMVPTDTQYF. The CDR3 coding sequence is TGTGCCAGCAGCGGCGGGACAATGGTACCCACAGATACGCAGTATTTT. Looking up the rest from reference TRBV9 and TRBJ2-3 gives the full variable domain: DSGVTQTPKHLITATGQRVTLRCSPRSGDLSVYWYQQSLDQGLQFLIQYYNGEERAKGNILERFSAQQFPDLHSELNLSSLELGDSALYFCASSGGTMVPTDTQYFGPGTRLTVL.

CDR3 protein: CASSVGWGGRNEQFF. In DNA form, the CDR3 reads TGTGCCAGCAGCGTAGGGTGGGGGGGCCGAAATGAGCAGTTCTTC. The rearrangement joins TRBV9 to TRBJ2-1; the D gene is possibly TRBD2 (7 bases). Germline CDR1 SGDLS, CDR2 YYNGEE. The CDR3 consists of 15 residues. V shed 0 bases and J shed 7 bases, with 14 bases lying between them. Looking up the rest from reference TRBV9 and TRBJ2-1 gives the full variable domain: DSGVTQTPKHLITATGQRVTLRCSPRSGDLSVYWYQQSLDQGLQFLIQYYNGEERAKGNILERFSAQQFPDLHSELNLSSLELGDSALYFCASSVGWGGRNEQFFGPGTRLTVL.

In DNA form, the CDR3 reads TGTGCCAGCTCACCAGGGGAAGAGCAGTACTTC. Translation: CASSPGEEQYF. The chain has TRBV18 and TRBJ2-7; no clear D. V was pared by 2 bases and J by 7 bases, with 6 bases between. Germline values: CDR1 KGHSH, CDR2 LQKENI. The CDR3 extends over 11 amino acids.